What follows are 6 T cell receptor beta chains derived from one specimen sequenced in a study of response to subunit inactivated influenza vaccine. MiXCR, applied by TCRdb to the RT-PCR reads, yields one record per CDR3 protein. Found here are hundreds of thousands of distinct CDR3 sequences, 10% to 11% of them singletons; the top ten hold about 12%. Sample: PBMCs from blood, taken 45 days after vaccination. The receptors derive from a man in his fifties who received an inactivated influenza vaccine.

This clonotype was recorded a few times. The genes are TRBV5-1 and TRBJ2-5, with a possible D match to TRBD1 (7 bases). Germline-derived CDR1 and CDR2 are SGHRS and YFSETQ. V was clipped by 4 bases and J by 4 bases, with 20 bases between them. The CDR3 totals 16 residues. The CDR3 region is CASSIRGAGGGETQYF. CDR3 DNA sequence: TGCGCCAGCAGCATCCGTGGGGCAGGGGGAGGAGAGACCCAGTACTTC.

This clonotype came up a few times. This chain uses TRBV20-1 with TRBJ2-7; 9 bases fit TRBD2. The germline V gene encodes CDR1 DFQATT and CDR2 SNEGSKA (reference sequence). Unmatched junction bases numbered 17, after V lost 4 bases and J lost 7 bases. This CDR3 is built from 16 residues. As DNA, the CDR3 is TGCAGTGCTATGAGCCCGGCTCTAGCGGGGCGGAGGGAGCAGTACTTC. This translates into CSAMSPALAGRREQYF.

This clonotype has ten or more counts. This rearrangement joins TRBV29-1 to TRBJ1-2; D is uncertain. This CDR3 is built from 12 residues. V lost 5 bases and J 2 bases, leaving 9 bases between the germline ends. In germline, CDR1 is SQVTM, CDR2 ANQGSEA. CDR3 bases: TGCAGCGTTTACGGAAGAAACTATGGCTACACCTTC. The encoded protein is CSVYGRNYGYTF.

The sample holds a few counts of this clonotype. The V gene is TRBV12-3 or TRBV12-4, the J gene TRBJ2-1; 13 bases are shared with TRBD2. This CDR3 has 16 residues. V dropped 0 bases and J dropped 8; count of bases not matched to a gene: 4. CDR3 DNA: TGTGCCAGCAGTTTAGCGGGACTAGCGGGAATCCATGAGCAGTTCTTC. It encodes CASSLAGLAGIHEQFF.

This clonotype has just a few counts. This chain links TRBV5-1 with TRBJ2-7, with 10 bases fitting TRBD1. V dropped 4 bases and J dropped 2; count of bases not matched to a gene: 6. The CDR3 spans 15 residues. Germline lookup yields CDR1 SGHRS and CDR2 YFSETQ. The CDR3: CASSRDRGGTYEQYF. The CDR3, as DNA: TGCGCCAGCAGCCGGGACAGGGGAGGGACCTACGAGCAGTACTTC.

This clonotype was seen a few times. The chain employs TRBV20-1 and TRBJ2-4, with a possible D match to TRBD1 (5 bases). Germline values: CDR1 DFQATT, CDR2 SNEGSKA (reference sequence). The length of the CDR3 is 14 residues. The V gene lost 6 bases and the J gene lost 0 bases, with 12 bases spanning the gap. The DNA of the CDR3 is TGCAGTGCCTTAAGGGGTTTAGCCAAAAACATTCAGTACTTC. Amino acid sequence: CSALRGLAKNIQYF.